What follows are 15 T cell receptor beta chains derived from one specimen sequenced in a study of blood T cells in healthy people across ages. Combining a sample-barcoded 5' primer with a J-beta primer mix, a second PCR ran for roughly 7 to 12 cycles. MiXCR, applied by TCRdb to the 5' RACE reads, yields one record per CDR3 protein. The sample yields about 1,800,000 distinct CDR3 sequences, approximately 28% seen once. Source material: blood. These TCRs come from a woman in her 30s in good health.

CDR3 sequence (DNA): TGTGCCAGCAGCAACGCGTCGGCCGGCGAGCAGTACTTC. Protein product: CASSNASAGEQYF. The chain uses TRBV6-1 and TRBJ2-7, with unresolved D. The CDR3 extends over 13 amino acids. Between the trimmed V and J ends, which lost 6 bases and 6 bases, there was a span of 15 bases. The germline gives CDR1 MNHNS, CDR2 SASEGT.

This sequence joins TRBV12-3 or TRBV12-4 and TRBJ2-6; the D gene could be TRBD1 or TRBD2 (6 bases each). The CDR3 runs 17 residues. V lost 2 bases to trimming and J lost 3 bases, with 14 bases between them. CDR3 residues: CASSLWGAQNGANVLTF. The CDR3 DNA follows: TGTGCCAGCAGTTTATGGGGGGCGCAGAATGGGGCCAACGTCCTGACTTTC.

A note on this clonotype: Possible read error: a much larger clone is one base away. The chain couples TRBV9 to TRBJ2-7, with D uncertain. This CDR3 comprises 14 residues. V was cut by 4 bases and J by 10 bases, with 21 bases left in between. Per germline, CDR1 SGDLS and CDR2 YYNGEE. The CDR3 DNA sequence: TGTGCCAGCAGCTTTAGCCGTGGCGAAGAGGCCCAGTACTTC. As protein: CASSFSRGEEAQYF.

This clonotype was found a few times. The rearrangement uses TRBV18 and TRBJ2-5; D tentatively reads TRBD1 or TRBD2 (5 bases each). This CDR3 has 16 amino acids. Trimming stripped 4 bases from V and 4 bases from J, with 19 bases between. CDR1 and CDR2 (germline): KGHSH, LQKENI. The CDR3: CASSQNPPGGGETQYF. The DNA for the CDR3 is TGTGCCAGCTCACAAAACCCGCCTGGGGGTGGAGAGACCCAGTACTTC.

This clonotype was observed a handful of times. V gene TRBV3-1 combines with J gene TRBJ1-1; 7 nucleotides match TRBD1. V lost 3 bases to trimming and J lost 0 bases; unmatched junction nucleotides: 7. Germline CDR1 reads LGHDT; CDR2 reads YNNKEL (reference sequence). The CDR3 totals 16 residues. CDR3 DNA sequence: TGTGCCAGCAGCCATCACGACAGGGTCTTGAACACTGAAGCTTTCTTT. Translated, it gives CASSHHDRVLNTEAFF. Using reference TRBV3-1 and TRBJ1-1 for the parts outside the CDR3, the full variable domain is DTAVSQTPKYLVTQMGNDKSIKCEQNLGHDTMYWYKQDSKKFLKIMFSYNNKELIINETVPNRFSPKSPDKAHLNLHINSLELGDSAVYFCASSHHDRVLNTEAFFGQGTRLTVV.

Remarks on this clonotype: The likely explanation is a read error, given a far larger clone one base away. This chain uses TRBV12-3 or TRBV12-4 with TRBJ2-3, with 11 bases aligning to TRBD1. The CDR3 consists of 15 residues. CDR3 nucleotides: TGTGCCAGCAGCCCCGGGACAGGGGGTACAGATACGGAGTATTTT. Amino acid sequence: CASSPGTGGTDTEYF.

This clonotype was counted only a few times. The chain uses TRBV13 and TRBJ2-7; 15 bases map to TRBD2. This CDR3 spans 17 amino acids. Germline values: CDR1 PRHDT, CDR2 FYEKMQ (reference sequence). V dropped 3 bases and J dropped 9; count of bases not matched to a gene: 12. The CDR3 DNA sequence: TGTGCCAGCAGCTTCAGGACTAGCGGGGGGGAGATCTCCGGGCAGTACTTC. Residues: CASSFRTSGGEISGQYF.

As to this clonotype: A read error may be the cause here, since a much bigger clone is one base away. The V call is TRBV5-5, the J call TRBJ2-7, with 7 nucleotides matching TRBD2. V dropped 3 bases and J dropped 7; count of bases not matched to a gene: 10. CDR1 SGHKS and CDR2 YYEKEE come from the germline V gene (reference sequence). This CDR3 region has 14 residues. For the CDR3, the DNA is TGTGCCAGCAGCTGGGCGGGAGCTTCTCGAGAGCAGTACTTC. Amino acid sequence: CASSWAGASREQYF.

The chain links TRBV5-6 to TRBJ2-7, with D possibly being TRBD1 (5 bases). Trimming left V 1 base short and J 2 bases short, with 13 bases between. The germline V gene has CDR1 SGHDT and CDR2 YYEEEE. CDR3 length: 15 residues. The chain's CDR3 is CASSLWAGKTYEQYF. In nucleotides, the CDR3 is TGTGCCAGCAGCTTGTGGGCAGGGAAAACCTACGAGCAGTACTTC.

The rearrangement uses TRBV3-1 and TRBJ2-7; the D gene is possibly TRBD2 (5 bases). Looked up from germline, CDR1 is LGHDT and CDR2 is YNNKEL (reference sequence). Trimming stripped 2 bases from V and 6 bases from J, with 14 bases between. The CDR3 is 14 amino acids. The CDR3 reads CASSQLARVPEQYF. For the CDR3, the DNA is TGTGCCAGCAGCCAATTAGCGAGAGTACCCGAGCAGTACTTC.

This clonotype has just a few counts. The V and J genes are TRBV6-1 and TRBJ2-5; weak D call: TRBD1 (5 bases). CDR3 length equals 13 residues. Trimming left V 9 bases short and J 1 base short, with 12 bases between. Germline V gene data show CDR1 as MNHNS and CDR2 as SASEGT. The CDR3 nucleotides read TGTGCCAGTAGACAGTACCGCCAAGAGACCCAGTACTTC. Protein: CASRQYRQETQYF.

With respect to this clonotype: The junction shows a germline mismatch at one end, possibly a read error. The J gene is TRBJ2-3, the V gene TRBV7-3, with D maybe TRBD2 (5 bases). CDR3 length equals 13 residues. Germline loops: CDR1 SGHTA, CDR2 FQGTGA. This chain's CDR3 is CASAAGSRDTQYF. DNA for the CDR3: TGTGCCAGCGCGGCTGGGAGCAGAGATACGCAGTATTTT.

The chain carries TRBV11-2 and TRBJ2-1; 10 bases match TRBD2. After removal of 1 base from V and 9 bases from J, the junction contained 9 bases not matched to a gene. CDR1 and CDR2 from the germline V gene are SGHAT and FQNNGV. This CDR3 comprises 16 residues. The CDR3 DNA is TGTGCCAGCAGCTTAGTGCGGATAGCGGGAGGTGGTGAGCAGTTCTTC. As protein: CASSLVRIAGGGEQFF.

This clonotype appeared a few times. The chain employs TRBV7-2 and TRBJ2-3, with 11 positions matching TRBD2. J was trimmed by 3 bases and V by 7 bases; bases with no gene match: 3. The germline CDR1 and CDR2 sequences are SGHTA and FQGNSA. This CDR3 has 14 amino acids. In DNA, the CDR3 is TGTGCCAGCACCCGGACTAGCGGGACAGATACGCAGTATTTT. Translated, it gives CASTRTSGTDTQYF.

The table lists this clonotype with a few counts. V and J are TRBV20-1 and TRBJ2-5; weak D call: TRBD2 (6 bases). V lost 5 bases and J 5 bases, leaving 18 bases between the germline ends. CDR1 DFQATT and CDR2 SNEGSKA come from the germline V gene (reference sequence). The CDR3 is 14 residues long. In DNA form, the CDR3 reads TGCAGTGCTCACCTTTCCGCGGGGCAGGAGACCCAGTACTTC. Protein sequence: CSAHLSAGQETQYF.